This is a list of T cell receptor beta chains from one sample in a study of cytomegalovirus exposure and HLA in healthy donors. The assay was immunoSEQ multiplex PCR, and TCRdb's table has in-frame clones only and misses some. This sample yields 100,000 or so clones, of which more than 9.5% are seen a single time; roughly a sixth belongs to the top ten. Sequencing used PBMCs. These receptors came from a man aged 35 to 55 in good health and CMV-seropositive. CDR3s include the opening cysteine and the closing phenylalanine or tryptophan. D genes are given only for firm matches. Some rows have no size entry. The others give once, few or many, or a class for an expanded clone.

J gene,D gene,clone size,V gene,CDR3 length,CDR3 DNA,CDR3 protein
TRBJ1-3,.,.,TRBV21-1,14,TGTGCCAGCATACCTGCCGGGACAAGAAACACCATATATTTT,CASIPAGTRNTIYF
TRBJ1-1,TRBD1,.,TRBV29-1,12,TGCAGCGCTGGACAGGGGGGCACTGAAGCTTTCTTT,CSAGQGGTEAFF
TRBJ1-6,TRBD1,.,TRBV5-6,15,TGTGCCAGCAGCACGACAGGGTCTGGGTATTCACCCCTCCACTTT,CASSTTGSGYSPLHF
TRBJ1-5,.,few,TRBV9,15,TGTGCCAGCAGCGTAGACCCGGGGGGCAATCAGCCCCAGCATTTT,CASSVDPGGNQPQHF
TRBJ2-5,TRBD2,few,TRBV14,17,TGTGCCAGCAGCCCGCGGGTAGCGGGAGGCCCCGGAGAGACCCAGTACTTC,CASSPRVAGGPGETQYF
TRBJ2-7,TRBD2,few,TRBV14,18,TGTGCCAGCAGCCAAGATGTCCTTAGCGGGATCAGCTCCTACGAGCAGTACTTC,CASSQDVLSGISSYEQYF
TRBJ2-3,.,few,TRBV10-2,11,TGCGCCAGTAACGCGGGAGATACGCAGTATTTT,CASNAGDTQYF
TRBJ2-2,TRBD2,.,TRBV11-2,15,TGTGCCAGCAGCTTTAGCGGGAGAGGTACCGGGGAGCTGTTTTTT,CASSFSGRGTGELFF
TRBJ2-6,TRBD1,.,TRBV5-4,18,TGTGCCAGCAGCCCAGGGGACAGGGGAGGATCTGGGGCCAACGTCCTGACTTTC,CASSPGDRGGSGANVLTF
TRBJ1-2,.,.,TRBV18,13,TGTGCCAGCTCACCCGACACTTCCTATGGCTACACCTTC,CASSPDTSYGYTF